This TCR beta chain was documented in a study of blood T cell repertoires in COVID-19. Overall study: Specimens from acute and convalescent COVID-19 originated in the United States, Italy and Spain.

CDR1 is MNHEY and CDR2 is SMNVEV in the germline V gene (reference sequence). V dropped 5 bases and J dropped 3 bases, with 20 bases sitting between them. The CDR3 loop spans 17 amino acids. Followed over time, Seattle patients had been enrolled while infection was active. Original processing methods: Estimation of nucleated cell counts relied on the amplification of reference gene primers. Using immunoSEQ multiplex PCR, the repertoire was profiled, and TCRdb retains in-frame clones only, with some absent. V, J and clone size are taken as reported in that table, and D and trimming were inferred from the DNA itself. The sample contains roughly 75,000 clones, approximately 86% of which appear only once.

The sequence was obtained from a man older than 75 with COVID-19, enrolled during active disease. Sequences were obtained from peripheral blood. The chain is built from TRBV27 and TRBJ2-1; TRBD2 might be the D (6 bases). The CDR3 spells CASSTPLKRGGYNEQFF. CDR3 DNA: TGTGCCAGCAGTACCCCACTTAAGAGGGGAGGCTACAATGAGCAGTTCTTC.